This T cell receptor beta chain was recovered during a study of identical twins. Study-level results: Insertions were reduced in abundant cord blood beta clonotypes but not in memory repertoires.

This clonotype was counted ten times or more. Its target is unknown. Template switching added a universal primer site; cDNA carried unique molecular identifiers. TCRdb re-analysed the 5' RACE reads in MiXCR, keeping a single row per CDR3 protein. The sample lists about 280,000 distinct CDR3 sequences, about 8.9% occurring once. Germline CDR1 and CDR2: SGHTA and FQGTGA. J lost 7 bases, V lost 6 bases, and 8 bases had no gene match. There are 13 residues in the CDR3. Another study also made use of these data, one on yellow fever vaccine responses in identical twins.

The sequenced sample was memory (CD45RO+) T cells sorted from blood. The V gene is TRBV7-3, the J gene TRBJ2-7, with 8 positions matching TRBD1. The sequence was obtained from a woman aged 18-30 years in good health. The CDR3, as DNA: TGTGCCAGCAGTTCCGACAGGGGCCGGGAGCAGTACTTC. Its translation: CASSSDRGREQYF.